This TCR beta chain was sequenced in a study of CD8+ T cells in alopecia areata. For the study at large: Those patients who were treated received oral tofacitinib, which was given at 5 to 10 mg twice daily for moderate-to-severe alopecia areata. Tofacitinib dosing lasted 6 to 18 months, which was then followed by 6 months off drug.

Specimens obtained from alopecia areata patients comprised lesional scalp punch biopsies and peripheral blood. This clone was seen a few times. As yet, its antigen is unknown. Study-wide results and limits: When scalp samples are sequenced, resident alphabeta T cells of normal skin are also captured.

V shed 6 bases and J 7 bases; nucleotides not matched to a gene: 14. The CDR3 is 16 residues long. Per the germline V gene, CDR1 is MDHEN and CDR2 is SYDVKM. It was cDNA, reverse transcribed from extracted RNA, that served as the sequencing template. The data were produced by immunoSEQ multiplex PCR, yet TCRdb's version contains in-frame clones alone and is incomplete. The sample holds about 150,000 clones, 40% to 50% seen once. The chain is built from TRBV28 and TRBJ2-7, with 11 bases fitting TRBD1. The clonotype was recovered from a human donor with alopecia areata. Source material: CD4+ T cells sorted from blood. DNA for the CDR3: TGTGCCAGCAGCATCACTTTAGGGACAGGGGGTGAAGAGCAGTACTTC. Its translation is CASSITLGTGGEEQYF.